Shown below are 26 T cell receptor beta chains from a single sample sequenced in a study of cytomegalovirus exposure and HLA in healthy donors (dated by TCRdb to 2016 to 2017). Receptor libraries were prepared by the immunoSEQ multiplex PCR assay. For the multiplex PCR, a mixture combining 60 forward primers for TCR Vbeta segments and 13 reverse primers for TCR Jbeta segments was used. The table was pulled from immuneACCESS by TCRdb, which kept in-frame rearrangements only. Such tables lose some clones; where checked, under half of the loss comes from unresolved V genes, and the rest has no known cause. The record for this sample contains roughly 80,000 clones. The leading ten clones occupy approximately 1.1% of the sample. Sequencing was done on a sample of PBMCs. All receptors come from a woman aged 25 to 39 in good health and CMV-seronegative.

The chain combines TRBV5-1 with TRBJ2-7; tentative D call: TRBD2 (6 bases). This CDR3 contains 16 residues. Germline CDR1 SGHRS, CDR2 YFSETQ. The V gene lost 1 base and the J gene lost 0 bases, with 14 bases spanning the gap. The CDR3 region is CASSLLPSVPSYEQYF. The CDR3 DNA follows: TGCGCCAGCAGCTTGCTCCCTAGCGTTCCCTCCTACGAGCAGTACTTC. Supplemented by reference TRBV5-1 and TRBJ2-7, the full variable domain reads KAGVTQTPRYLIKTRGQQVTLSCSPISGHRSVSWYQQTPGQGLQFLFEYFSETQRNKGNFPGRFSGRQFSNSRSEMNVSTLELGDSALYLCASSLLPSVPSYEQYFGPGTRLTVT.

V and J are TRBV30 and TRBJ2-1, with 9 positions matching TRBD2. Germline CDR1 and CDR2: GTSNPN and SVGIG (reference sequence). Trimming took 2 bases from V and 4 from J; bases not matched to a gene: 15. The CDR3 runs to 18 residues. CDR3 coding DNA: TGTGCCTGGAGTAGGTTCGGGATAGGCGGGGGGGAATACAATGAGCAGTTCTTC. Translated: CAWSRFGIGGGEYNEQFF.

The chain has TRBV29-1 and TRBJ2-1, with TRBD2 identical over 12 bases. The CDR3 runs to 14 residues. Germline CDR1 and CDR2: SQVTM and ANQGSEA. Trimming at V came to 7 bases and at J to 7 bases, leaving 8 bases not matched to a gene. CDR3 nucleotide sequence: TGCAGCGGGGACCTAGCGGGGGGGCTTAATGAGCAGTTCTTC. It encodes CSGDLAGGLNEQFF.

The V and J genes are TRBV28 and TRBJ2-7; 11 positions agree with TRBD1. The V and J ends lost 6 bases and 0 bases, in that order; junction bases with no gene match: 4. The CDR3 covers 15 residues. Germline V gene data show CDR1 as MDHEN and CDR2 as SYDVKM. The CDR3 sequence is CASRGGQGASYEQYF. CDR3 in DNA: TGTGCCAGCAGGGGCGGACAGGGGGCCTCCTACGAGCAGTACTTC.

Details on this clone: The conserved phenylalanine or tryptophan is not found at the CDR3 terminus, so this likely reflects a read error. The V and J genes are TRBV30 and TRBJ1-2; D ambiguous. The V gene lost 4 bases and the J gene lost 8 bases, with 17 bases spanning the gap. From germline, CDR1 is GTSNPN and CDR2 SVGIG (reference sequence). This CDR3 spans 13 amino acids. As DNA, the CDR3 is TGTGCCTGGAAAGTCTCGCTTGAGGGCGGCTACACCCTC. Encoded protein: CAWKVSLEGGYTL.

V is TRBV30 and J is TRBJ1-1, with 7 bases identical to TRBD1. The CDR3 contains 12 residues. The germline V gene has CDR1 GTSNPN and CDR2 SVGIG (reference sequence). The V segment lost 3 bases and the J segment 9 bases; nucleotides outside the gene matches: 7. The chain's CDR3 is CAWSGTVEKAFF. The CDR3 region has the DNA TGTGCCTGGAGCGGGACAGTAGAGAAAGCTTTCTTT. Variable domain in full (rest from reference TRBV30 and TRBJ1-1): SQTIHQWPATLVQPVGSPLSLECTVEGTSNPNLYWYRQAAGRGLQLLFYSVGIGQISSEVPQNLSASRPQDRQFILSSKKLLLSDSGFYLCAWSGTVEKAFFGQGTRLTVV.

The V call is TRBV28, the J call TRBJ1-2; D is possibly TRBD1 (5 bases). Trimming left V 3 bases short and J 6 bases short, with 8 bases between. Germline V lookup: CDR1 MDHEN, CDR2 SYDVKM. The CDR3 contains 12 residues. The CDR3 bases are TGTGCCAGCAGTTTGCCACAGGATGGCTACACCTTC. It codes for CASSLPQDGYTF.

The J gene is TRBJ1-3, the V gene TRBV2, with D perhaps matching TRBD1 (6 bases). The germline CDR1 and CDR2 sequences are SNHLY and FYNNEI. With 6 bases removed from V and 6 bases from J, the gap between germline ends came to 9 bases. The CDR3 is made up of 12 amino acids. The CDR3 DNA is TGTGCCAGCAGGGCGGGGGCAAACACCATATATTTT. Its protein is CASRAGANTIYF. The entire variable domain, with the rest obtained from reference TRBV2 and TRBJ1-3, is as follows: EPEVTQTPSHQVTQMGQEVILRCVPISNHLYFYWYRQILGQKVEFLVSFYNNEISEKSEIFDDQFSVERPDGSNFTLKIRSTKLEDSAMYFCASRAGANTIYFGEGSWLTVV.

The chain couples TRBV5-1 to TRBJ2-1; TRBD2 agrees at 7 bases. Trimming at V came to 4 bases and at J to 0 bases, leaving 7 bases not matched to a gene. This CDR3 has 16 amino acids. Germline CDR1 reads SGHRS; CDR2 reads YFSETQ. CDR3 amino acids: CASSPLAASSYNEQFF. Written as DNA, the CDR3 is TGCGCCAGCAGCCCTCTAGCGGCCTCCTCCTACAATGAGCAGTTCTTC.

V usage is TRBV14 and J usage is TRBJ1-4, with D possibly TRBD1 on 6 matching bases. The length of the CDR3 is 16 residues. The V end was cut by 2 bases, the J end by 1 base, with 11 bases between. CDR1 is SGHDN, CDR2 FVKESK, per germline. In DNA form, the CDR3 reads TGTGCCAGCAGCCAACGATGGGGGCTAACTAATGAAAAACTGTTTTTT. Translation gives CASSQRWGLTNEKLFF. Together with reference TRBV14 and TRBJ1-4, the CDR3 gives the full variable domain: EAGVTQFPSHSVIEKGQTVTLRCDPISGHDNLYWYRRVMGKEIKFLLHFVKESKQDESGMPNNRFLAERTGGTYSTLKVQPAELEDSGVYFCASSQRWGLTNEKLFFGSGTQLSVL.

The chain combines TRBV13 with TRBJ1-2; D may be TRBD1 (6 bases). Germline loops: CDR1 PRHDT, CDR2 FYEKMQ (reference sequence). The germline V and J ends were trimmed by 5 bases and 2 bases, with 12 bases remaining between them. This CDR3 contains 14 residues. DNA for the CDR3: TGTGCCAGCAGCCCGGGACACCTCAACTATGGCTACACCTTC. Amino acids: CASSPGHLNYGYTF.

This chain connects TRBV4-1 to TRBJ2-7; 8 nucleotides line up with TRBD2. The CDR3 is made up of 16 amino acids. Germline lookup yields CDR1 MGHRA and CDR2 YSYEKL. V lost 4 bases to trimming and J lost 4 bases; unmatched junction nucleotides: 12. The CDR3 loop is CASSPSGLAGSYEQYF. CDR3 coding DNA: TGCGCCAGCAGCCCATCCGGACTAGCAGGCTCATACGAGCAGTACTTC.

The chain has TRBV4-2 and TRBJ2-5; D remains unclear. Germline V lookup: CDR1 LGHNA, CDR2 YNFKEQ. Deletions cut 0 bases from V and 4 bases from J, with 9 bases between. The CDR3 runs 14 residues. The CDR3, as DNA: TGTGCCAGCAGCCAAGATCGCCGGAGAGAGACCCAGTACTTC. Its translation is CASSQDRRRETQYF.

V gene TRBV6-1 combines with J gene TRBJ2-7, with TRBD2 matching 7 bases. The CDR3 consists of 14 residues. Per germline, CDR1 MNHNS and CDR2 SASEGT. V trimming: 4 bases; J trimming: 4 bases; junction bases outside the gene matches: 7. The CDR3 coding sequence is TGTGCCAGCAGTGTTCTAGCGGATGTATACGAGCAGTACTTC. Protein sequence: CASSVLADVYEQYF.

The V gene is TRBV25-1, the J gene TRBJ1-2; tentatively, D is TRBD1 (6 bases). Looked up from germline, CDR1 is MGHDK and CDR2 is SYGVNS. The CDR3 runs 14 residues. V lost 5 bases and J lost 2, with 12 bases in between. The DNA of the CDR3 is TGTGCCAGCAGTCGAGTGGACAGAAACTATGGCTACACCTTC. Translation gives CASSRVDRNYGYTF.

This chain joins TRBV4-2 and TRBJ1-1, with D maybe TRBD1 (6 bases). The germline CDR1 and CDR2 sequences are LGHNA and YNFKEQ. The CDR3 is 16 residues long. V was cut by 1 base and J by 0 bases, with 12 bases left in between. The CDR3 region has the DNA TGTGCCAGCAGCCAAGGTTTAGGACAGATGAACACTGAAGCTTTCTTT. Translated: CASSQGLGQMNTEAFF.

The gene calls are TRBV4-1 and TRBJ2-7; the match to TRBD1 covers 9 bases. The CDR3 consists of 15 residues. Germline V gene lookup returns CDR1 MGHRA and CDR2 YSYEKL. V was clipped by 2 bases and J by 6 bases; unmatched bases: 8. CDR3 residues: CASSQPGQGSSEQYF. DNA for the CDR3: TGCGCCAGCAGCCAACCGGGACAGGGATCGAGCGAGCAGTACTTC.

The rearrangement joins TRBV6-1 to TRBJ1-1; 7 nucleotides align to TRBD1. CDR1 MNHNS and CDR2 SASEGT come from the germline V gene. Losses at the gene ends were 7 bases for V and 1 base for J; bases not matched to a gene: 6. The CDR3 contains 14 residues. The CDR3 region has the DNA TGTGCCAGCACTCAAAGGACAGGGAACACTGAAGCTTTCTTT. The encoded protein is CASTQRTGNTEAFF.

This sequence joins TRBV25-1 and TRBJ1-2; the match to TRBD1 covers 7 bases. The CDR3 loop spans 12 amino acids. Germline V gene data show CDR1 as MGHDK and CDR2 as SYGVNS. V lost 3 bases to trimming and J lost 7 bases; unmatched junction nucleotides: 2. The CDR3 nucleotides are TGTGCCAGCAGTGACAGGGGGAGTGGCTACACCTTC. This encodes CASSDRGSGYTF.

The V and J genes are TRBV2 and TRBJ2-2, with TRBD2 matching 9 bases. After removal of 6 bases from V and 4 bases from J, the junction contained 6 bases not matched to a gene. Germline V gives CDR1 SNHLY, CDR2 FYNNEI. The CDR3 totals 15 residues. CDR3 DNA sequence: TGTGCCAGCAGCGCCTTAGCGGGAGCCACCGGGGAGCTGTTTTTT. Translating gives CASSALAGATGELFF.

The V call is TRBV11-2, the J call TRBJ2-7, with 7 nucleotides matching TRBD2. Unmatched junction bases numbered 10, after V lost 1 base and J lost 4 bases. In germline, CDR1 is SGHAT, CDR2 FQNNGV. The CDR3 is 16 amino acids. The CDR3 DNA reads as TGTGCCAGCAGCTTAGGCCCCGGGGGGACCCTTTACGAGCAGTACTTC. Translation: CASSLGPGGTLYEQYF.

The chain couples TRBV5-1 to TRBJ1-1; the D is unclear. The CDR3 length is 14 residues. CDR1 and CDR2 (germline): SGHRS, YFSETQ. V was cut by 6 bases and J by 0 bases, with 12 bases left in between. The CDR3 sequence is CASTTAGMNTEAFF. The CDR3 DNA sequence: TGCGCCAGCACCACGGCGGGGATGAACACTGAAGCTTTCTTT. The complete variable domain, with remaining parts taken from reference TRBV5-1 and TRBJ1-1, reads KAGVTQTPRYLIKTRGQQVTLSCSPISGHRSVSWYQQTPGQGLQFLFEYFSETQRNKGNFPGRFSGRQFSNSRSEMNVSTLELGDSALYLCASTTAGMNTEAFFGQGTRLTVV.

The chain's CDR3 is CASRVDRGTGELFF. The CDR3 region has the DNA TGTGCCAGCAGAGTTGACAGGGGCACCGGGGAGCTGTTTTTT. The chain links TRBV11-2 to TRBJ2-2; 8 bases are shared with TRBD1. Losses at the gene ends were 6 bases for V and 4 bases for J; bases not matched to a gene: 4. The CDR3 extends over 14 amino acids. The germline V gene encodes CDR1 SGHAT and CDR2 FQNNGV.

This rearrangement joins TRBV4-2 to TRBJ1-6; no definite D call. From germline, CDR1 is LGHNA and CDR2 YNFKEQ. Trimming cost V 0 bases and J 13 bases, with 7 bases left between them. The length of the CDR3 is 12 residues. The chain's CDR3 is CASSQDNLPLHF. CDR3 coding DNA: TGTGCCAGCAGCCAAGATAATTTGCCCCTCCACTTT.

The V call is TRBV5-6, the J call TRBJ1-1; a weak D match, TRBD1 (5 bases). CDR3 size: 14 residues. Germline CDR1 is SGHDT and CDR2 is YYEEEE. The V end was cut by 2 bases, the J end by 0 bases, with 8 bases between. For the CDR3, the DNA is TGTGCCAGCAGCTTCGGGGGACTGAACACTGAAGCTTTCTTT. Protein sequence: CASSFGGLNTEAFF.

The V and J genes are TRBV18 and TRBJ2-3; 10 bases align to TRBD2. CDR1 and CDR2 from the germline V gene are KGHSH and LQKENI. This CDR3 comprises 17 residues. The ends lost 3 bases at V and 5 bases at J; junction bases unmatched: 11. The CDR3 loop reads CASSPYPSGSVEDTQYF. DNA for the CDR3: TGTGCCAGCTCACCGTACCCTAGCGGGAGTGTGGAAGATACGCAGTATTTT.